This entry features one TCR beta chain sequence. The source of the sample is a study of CD8 T cells in Susac syndrome. Trimming at V came to 2 bases and at J to 4 bases, leaving 5 bases not matched to a gene. The CDR3 contains 14 residues. Germline values: CDR1 KGHSH, CDR2 LQKENI. RNA amounts of 0.5 to 1 ug underwent reverse transcription with random hexamers. TCRdb re-called the immunoSEQ multiplex PCR reads with MiXCR, one entry per CDR3 protein. The table lists approximately 190,000 distinct CDR3 sequences, around 95% of them singletons, with 0.15% to 0.2% in the top ten. The rearrangement uses TRBV18 and TRBJ2-7, with 7 nucleotides matching TRBD1. This receptor was obtained from a human donor with Susac syndrome. Sequencing was carried out using CD8+ T cells from PBMCs. The CDR3 is CASSPSGQAYEQYF. In nucleotides, the CDR3 is TGTGCCAGCTCACCATCCGGACAGGCGTACGAGCAGTACTTC.